The 18 T cell receptor beta chains below were found in one sample sequenced in a study of T cell responses to AZD1222 COVID-19 vaccine. Assay used: immunoSEQ multiplex PCR; TCRdb lists only in-frame clones, some missing. Counted here are approximately 190,000 clones, approximately 93% occurring once; the ten biggest clones make up about 1%. The sequences come from peripheral blood, collected 28 days after the second AZD1222 dose. All receptors derive from an adult who received the AZD1222 COVID-19 vaccine.

This clone was seen only once. This chain joins TRBV19 and TRBJ1-4; tentative D call: TRBD1 (6 bases). The CDR3 extends over 14 amino acids. Germline V gene data show CDR1 as LNHDA and CDR2 as SQIVND (reference sequence). V lost 7 bases, J lost 8 bases, and 17 bases lay in between. The CDR3: CASNHPGDLEKLFF. CDR3 nucleotide sequence: TGTGCCAGTAACCACCCAGGGGACTTAGAAAAACTGTTTTTT. The full variable domain, its missing parts supplied by reference TRBV19 and TRBJ1-4, is DGGITQSPKYLFRKEGQNVTLSCEQNLNHDAMYWYRQDPGQGLRLIYYSQIVNDFQKGDIAEGYSVSREKKESFPLTVTSAQKNPTAFYLCASNHPGDLEKLFFGSGTQLSVL.

The chain combines TRBV5-1 with TRBJ2-2; the D gene could be TRBD1 or TRBD2 (5 bases each). Trimming cost V 9 bases and J 2 bases, with 23 bases left between them. From germline, CDR1 is SGHRS and CDR2 YFSETQ. The CDR3 loop spans 17 amino acids. CDR3: CATRSKEGTDNTGELFF. Written as DNA, the CDR3 is TGCGCCACCCGAAGCAAAGAGGGGACCGACAACACCGGGGAGCTGTTTTTT.

The chain uses TRBV12-5 and TRBJ2-1; D is unresolved. Germline V gene data show CDR1 as LGHNT and CDR2 as FRNRAP. The CDR3 has 13 amino acids. V shed 6 bases and J shed 6 bases, with 12 bases lying between them. The CDR3 DNA reads as TGTGCTAGTGGGCCGACCAACAGCAATGAGCAGTTCTTC. Its translation is CASGPTNSNEQFF.

V and J are TRBV14 and TRBJ2-5, with D possibly TRBD2 on 6 matching bases. CDR3 length equals 13 residues. Trimming cost V 4 bases and J 2 bases, with 8 bases left between them. CDR1 and CDR2 from the germline V gene are SGHDN and FVKESK. The CDR3 region is CASSRGLQETQYF. The CDR3 DNA reads TGTGCCAGCAGCCGGGGACTTCAAGAGACCCAGTACTTC.

Of note for this clone: This sample also contains other DNA sequences that code for the same CDR3. This chain joins TRBV11-2 and TRBJ2-7; 9 positions agree with TRBD1. CDR3 length equals 16 residues. Germline CDR1 is SGHAT and CDR2 is FQNNGV. The trim removed 1 base at V and 2 bases at J, leaving 6 bases unmatched. Written as DNA, the CDR3 is TGTGCCAGCAGCTTAGGATGGGACAGGGCGCCCTACGAGCAGTACTTC. Translating it yields CASSLGWDRAPYEQYF.

The chain combines TRBV10-3 with TRBJ1-5, with D unclear. The CDR3 is 15 residues long. CDR1 ENHRY and CDR2 SYGVKD come from the germline V gene. V gave up 2 bases and J gave up 0 bases, with 8 bases separating them. CDR3 DNA: TGTGCCATCAGTGAGACGAGGATTAGCAATCAGCCCCAGCATTTT. Translated, it gives CAISETRISNQPQHF.

The sample holds a few counts of this clone. The rearrangement links TRBV6-4 to TRBJ2-2; the D gene could be TRBD1 or TRBD2 (6 bases each). The CDR3 totals 15 residues. The V end lost 4 bases, the J end lost 2 bases, and 11 bases lay between the germline ends. The germline V gene encodes CDR1 MRHNA and CDR2 SNTAGT. The DNA of the CDR3 is TGTGCCAGCAGTGTCGAGGGGGGAAACACCGGGGAGCTGTTTTTT. It specifies CASSVEGGNTGELFF.

This clone appeared once. This CDR3 reads CAISESRGGASTEAFF. In DNA, the CDR3 is TGTGCCATCAGTGAGTCTCGAGGAGGGGCGAGCACTGAAGCTTTCTTT. This chain connects TRBV10-3 to TRBJ1-1; TRBD1 is a possible D gene (5 bases). Germline values: CDR1 ENHRY, CDR2 SYGVKD. The CDR3 covers 16 residues. V dropped 0 bases and J dropped 4 bases, with 15 bases sitting between them.

The sample holds a few counts of this clone. The gene calls are TRBV13 and TRBJ1-1; D unresolved. CDR1 PRHDT and CDR2 FYEKMQ come from the germline V gene (reference sequence). V was trimmed by 0 bases and J by 6 bases, leaving 2 bases between them. The CDR3 is 11 residues long. As DNA, the CDR3 is TGTGCCAGCAGCTTAGGATCTGAAGCTTTCTTT. This sequence encodes CASSLGSEAFF. The whole variable domain, remainder taken from reference TRBV13 and TRBJ1-1, is AAGVIQSPRHLIKEKRETATLKCYPIPRHDTVYWYQQGPGQDPQFLISFYEKMQSDKGSIPDRFSAQQFSDYHSELNMSSLELGDSALYFCASSLGSEAFFGQGTRLTVV.

V is TRBV3-1 (or the pseudogene TRBV3-2) and J is TRBJ1-1; weak D call: TRBD1 (5 bases). Trimming removed 3 bases at V and 0 bases at J, with 14 bases between. The CDR3 is 16 residues long. Germline CDR1 is LGHDT and CDR2 is YNNKEL (reference sequence). Here the CDR3 DNA reads TGTGCCAGCAGCCAGGCCCCTTGGACAATGAACACTGAAGCTTTCTTT. This encodes CASSQAPWTMNTEAFF.

The chain combines TRBV15 with TRBJ2-5; TRBD1 matches at 7 bases. V gave up 5 bases and J gave up 3 bases; unmatched junction bases: 12. The CDR3 is 16 amino acids. Germline values: CDR1 LNHNV, CDR2 YYDKDF (reference sequence). The CDR3 region has the DNA TGTGCCACCAGCCTCCGTGGACAGGAGCCTGAAGAGACCCAGTACTTC. Translation: CATSLRGQEPEETQYF. The full variable domain, completed using reference TRBV15 and TRBJ2-5, is DAMVIQNPRYQVTQFGKPVTLSCSQTLNHNVMYWYQQKSSQAPKLLFHYYDKDFNNEADTPDNFQSRRPNTSFCFLDIRSPGLGDTAMYLCATSLRGQEPEETQYFGPGTRLLVL.

The CDR3 sequence: CAIRDVSNQPQHF. The CDR3 DNA is TGTGCCATCAGGGACGTTAGCAATCAGCCCCAGCATTTT. The chain combines TRBV10-3 with TRBJ1-5; D gene unclear. CDR1 and CDR2 from the germline V gene are ENHRY and SYGVKD. The CDR3 has 13 residues. V was clipped by 6 bases and J by 0 bases, with 6 bases between them.

The chain combines TRBV5-1 with TRBJ1-4, with 11 bases aligning to TRBD1. The CDR3 is 15 amino acids. Germline lookup yields CDR1 SGHRS and CDR2 YFSETQ. Trimming cost V 0 bases and J 7 bases; bases outside gene matches: 2. CDR3 region: CASSLGDRGSEKLFF. For the CDR3, the DNA is TGCGCCAGCAGCTTGGGGGACAGGGGGAGTGAAAAACTGTTTTTT.

The rearrangement uses TRBV4-3 and TRBJ1-2, with 7 bases aligning to TRBD1. The V gene end was trimmed by 3 bases and the J gene end by 7 bases; junction bases not matched to a gene: 5. CDR1 and CDR2 (germline): LGHNA, YSLEER. The CDR3 is made up of 13 amino acids. CDR3 protein: CASSQNRGRGYTF. DNA of the CDR3: TGCGCCAGCAGCCAGAACAGGGGACGTGGCTACACCTTC.

This clone was found once. CDR3 loop: CSVEQGMEAFF. In DNA form, the CDR3 reads TGCAGCGTTGAGCAGGGCATGGAAGCTTTCTTT. The V call is TRBV29-1, the J call TRBJ1-1; D is perhaps TRBD1 (5 bases). CDR1 and CDR2 from the germline V gene are SQVTM and ANQGSEA. The CDR3 is 11 amino acids. V was cut by 3 bases and J by 8 bases, with 10 bases left in between.

This chain connects TRBV6-1 to TRBJ1-3; no reliable D call. CDR1 and CDR2 from the germline V gene are MNHNS and SASEGT. This CDR3 contains 20 residues. V was cut by 0 bases and J by 0 bases, with 21 bases left in between. The CDR3 spells CASSEALSSRGISSGNTIYF. The CDR3 bases are TGTGCCAGCAGTGAAGCTCTAAGTAGTCGGGGTATCAGCTCTGGAAACACCATATATTTT.

The chain carries TRBV12-3 or TRBV12-4 and TRBJ1-1; no firm D call. This CDR3 contains 11 residues. The ends were cut back, 1 base at V and 6 bases at J, with 3 bases in the middle. In nucleotides, the CDR3 is TGTGCCAGCAGTTTAGGACCTGAAGCTTTCTTT. Protein sequence: CASSLGPEAFF.

The V call is TRBV29-1, the J call TRBJ2-4; D might be TRBD2 (6 bases). CDR3 length equals 18 residues. V was clipped by 4 bases and J by 1 base, with 23 bases between them. Germline values: CDR1 SQVTM, CDR2 ANQGSEA. CDR3 loop: CSVGRTRGESGAKNIQYF. In nucleotides, the CDR3 is TGCAGCGTTGGGCGTACTCGCGGGGAGAGTGGGGCCAAAAACATTCAGTACTTC.